The 12 T cell receptor beta chains below come from one sample, sequenced in a study of early T cells in non-severe SARS-CoV-2 infection. In TCRdb, the 5' RACE reads were re-called with MiXCR into one record per CDR3 protein. This sample has 50,000 to 65,000 distinct CDR3 sequences; roughly 18% occur once, and the top ten carry 8.9%. The sequenced sample was whole blood, obtained at baseline. All receptors come from an adult who was a healthcare worker with PCR-confirmed SARS-CoV-2 infection or an uninfected control (not recorded which).

This clonotype was observed many times. CDR3: CASSLRQGTDTQYF. The CDR3 DNA is TGTGCCAGCAGCTTGAGGCAGGGCACAGATACGCAGTATTTT. The gene calls are TRBV7-9 and TRBJ2-3, with no clear D. From germline, CDR1 is SEHNR and CDR2 FQNEAQ (reference sequence). V lost 3 bases to trimming and J lost 1 base, with 8 bases between them. The CDR3 consists of 14 residues.

This clonotype has a handful of counts. V and J are TRBV20-1 and TRBJ1-1; 7 nucleotides agree with TRBD1. CDR1 and CDR2 from the germline V gene are DFQATT and SNEGSKA (reference sequence). The CDR3 spans 14 residues. The V and J ends lost 7 bases and 5 bases, in that order; junction bases with no gene match: 13. The CDR3: CSVTSAGGRTEAFF. The CDR3 nucleotides are TGCAGTGTAACCTCCGCAGGGGGAAGGACTGAAGCTTTCTTT.

This chain uses TRBV5-5 with TRBJ1-6; D remains unclear. V was trimmed by 4 bases and J by 7 bases, leaving 12 bases between them. The CDR3 has 14 residues. Germline V CDR1 and CDR2: SGHKS, YYEKEE (reference sequence). The CDR3 sequence: CASSPSFSNSPLHF. CDR3 coding DNA: TGTGCCAGCAGCCCAAGTTTCAGCAATTCACCCCTCCACTTT.

In this sample, this clonotype turned up a few times. The rearrangement uses TRBV3-1 and TRBJ1-2; D may be TRBD1 (6 bases). V lost 4 bases, J lost 6 bases, and 15 bases lay in between. The CDR3 is 14 amino acids. Germline V lookup: CDR1 LGHDT, CDR2 YNNKEL (reference sequence). This CDR3 reads CASSPTLTGHGYTF. The CDR3 DNA reads as TGTGCCAGCAGCCCCACCCTGACAGGCCATGGCTACACCTTC.

This clonotype has just a few counts. V gene TRBV7-2 combines with J gene TRBJ2-7, with a tentative D call TRBD1 (6 bases). Between the trimmed V and J ends, which lost 5 bases and 2 bases, there was a span of 16 bases. The length of the CDR3 is 15 residues. The germline gives CDR1 SGHTA, CDR2 FQGNSA. This CDR3 reads CASSNVLGHPYEQYF. CDR3 DNA: TGTGCCAGCAGCAACGTCCTGGGACACCCCTACGAGCAGTACTTC.

This clonotype has more than one count but fewer than ten. V gene TRBV6-1 combines with J gene TRBJ1-2; weak D call: TRBD1 (5 bases). Germline assignment: CDR1 MNHNS and CDR2 SASEGT. Deletions cut 3 bases from V and 6 bases from J, with 11 bases between. The CDR3 runs to 13 residues. CDR3 sequence reads: CASSEVREDGYTF. CDR3 sequence (DNA): TGTGCCAGCAGTGAGGTCAGGGAGGATGGCTACACCTTC.

J is TRBJ2-2 and V is TRBV19, with 11 bases fitting TRBD2. Germline loops: CDR1 LNHDA, CDR2 SQIVND (reference sequence). The ends lost 10 bases at V and 4 bases at J; junction bases unmatched: 8. The CDR3 is made up of 15 amino acids. The CDR3 DNA sequence: TGTGCCACCGGAGCTAGCGGGAGGACCACCGGGGAGCTGTTTTTT. The encoded protein is CATGASGRTTGELFF.

This clonotype has a handful of counts. The chain joins TRBV20-1 to TRBJ2-5; no firm D call. Germline CDR1 and CDR2: DFQATT and SNEGSKA (reference sequence). This CDR3 comprises 13 residues. With 1 base removed from V and 5 bases from J, the gap between germline ends came to 11 bases. The CDR3 DNA reads TGCAGTGCTAGAGGTGGCGAGTGGGAGACCCAGTACTTC. This translates into CSARGGEWETQYF.

This clonotype was observed many times. The CDR3 loop is CASSSLAGAVDTQYF. The DNA of the CDR3 is TGCGCCAGCAGCTCCCTAGCGGGAGCGGTAGATACGCAGTATTTT. The chain combines TRBV5-1 with TRBJ2-3; the match to TRBD2 covers 10 bases. V dropped 3 bases and J dropped 5; count of bases not matched to a gene: 6. CDR1 and CDR2 (germline): SGHRS, YFSETQ. The length of the CDR3 is 15 residues.

The V call is TRBV6-6, the J call TRBJ1-6; D is ambiguous. Deletions cut 6 bases from V and 12 bases from J, with 12 bases between. CDR1 and CDR2 (germline): MNHNY, SVGAGI (reference sequence). This CDR3 is built from 12 residues. Here the CDR3 DNA reads TGTGCCAGCAGCGGACCAAACCTACCCCTCCACTTT. It encodes CASSGPNLPLHF.

The V gene is TRBV6-6, the J gene TRBJ2-7; D unclear. This CDR3 region has 13 residues. The V gene's germline CDR1 is MNHNY and CDR2 SVGAGI (reference sequence). V lost 1 base, J lost 6 bases, and 10 bases lay in between. The DNA for the CDR3 is TGTGCCAGCAGTTACTACCATCACGGCGAGCAGTACTTC. This gives the protein CASSYYHHGEQYF.

Only a few counts were recorded for this clonotype. The chain employs TRBV6-1 and TRBJ1-1, with unresolved D. Trimming took off 6 bases at V and 2 bases at J, with 10 bases between the two ends. Looked up from germline, CDR1 is MNHNS and CDR2 is SASEGT. The CDR3 runs 13 residues. The CDR3 here is CASRARGNTEAFF. DNA for the CDR3: TGTGCCAGCAGGGCCCGGGGTAACACTGAAGCTTTCTTT.